This is a list of T cell receptor beta chains from one sample in a study of somatic mutations in cytotoxic T cells in rheumatoid arthritis. TCRdb's table, derived via immunoSEQ multiplex PCR, lists solely in-frame clones and lacks some. The table shows 5,500 to 8,500 clones, with roughly 80% occurring only once. The specimen was CD8+ T cells sorted from blood. The receptor source for this set is a woman in her fifties or sixties in good health. CDR3s include the opening cysteine and the closing phenylalanine or tryptophan. D genes are given only for firm matches. Not all rows give a size; the values are once, few, many and, for expanded clones, a class.

D: TRBD1
size: -
V: TRBV27
J: TRBJ2-2
CDR3: CASSLIVGDRGHGELFF
DNA: TGTGCCAGCAGTTTAATAGTAGGGGACAGGGGGCACGGGGAGCTGTTTTTT

D: TRBD2
size: -
V: TRBV2
J: TRBJ2-7
CDR3: CASSVSSSGRSDEQYF
DNA: TGTGCCAGCAGTGTCTCCTCTAGCGGGAGAAGCGACGAGCAGTACTTC

D: -
size: -
V: TRBV27
J: TRBJ2-7
CDR3: CASSLSLLGGEQYF
DNA: TGTGCCAGCAGTTTATCCCTATTGGGAGGCGAGCAGTACTTC

D: TRBD1
size: -
V: TRBV11-2
J: TRBJ1-1
CDR3: CASKPGQQNTEAFF
DNA: TGTGCCAGCAAACCGGGACAGCAGAACACTGAAGCTTTCTTT

D: -
size: -
V: TRBV21-1
J: TRBJ1-4
CDR3: CASRGQGGVPTNEKLFF
DNA: TGTGCCAGCCGGGGACAGGGAGGGGTACCAACTAATGAAAAACTGTTTTTT

D: TRBD2
size: -
V: TRBV4-2
J: TRBJ2-3
CDR3: CASSQDRSGGVSDTQYF
DNA: TGTGCCAGCAGCCAAGATAGGAGCGGGGGGGTGTCAGATACGCAGTATTTT

D: TRBD1
size: -
V: TRBV28
J: TRBJ1-5
CDR3: CASSLRTGGFSNQPQHF
DNA: TGTGCCAGCAGTTTACGGACAGGGGGCTTCAGCAATCAGCCCCAGCATTTT

D: -
size: -
V: TRBV27
J: TRBJ2-1
CDR3: CASSLASVYNEQFF
DNA: TGTGCCAGCAGTTTGGCTAGCGTCTACAATGAGCAGTTCTTC

D: TRBD2
size: -
V: TRBV9
J: TRBJ2-3
CDR3: CASSAPHPGLAGGEGSTDTQYF
DNA: TGTGCCAGCAGCGCCCCACATCCGGGACTAGCGGGGGGCGAAGGTAGCACAGATACGCAGTATTTT

D: TRBD1
size: -
V: TRBV4-3
J: TRBJ2-7
CDR3: CASSLQGYEQYF
DNA: TGCGCCAGCAGCCTACAGGGGTACGAGCAGTACTTC

D: -
size: -
V: TRBV7-2
J: TRBJ2-7
CDR3: CASSLGPGPSYEQYF
DNA: TGTGCCAGCAGCTTAGGTCCTGGGCCCTCCTACGAGCAGTACTTC

D: TRBD2
size: -
V: TRBV7-8
J: TRBJ2-7
CDR3: CASSLSLAGGLVVYEQYF
DNA: TGTGCCAGCAGCTTAAGCCTAGCGGGAGGGCTCGTCGTATACGAGCAGTACTTC

D: -
size: -
V: TRBV28
J: TRBJ2-2
CDR3: CASSLLDRQNTGELFF
DNA: TGTGCCAGCAGTCTACTCGACAGACAGAACACCGGGGAGCTGTTTTTT

D: TRBD2
size: once
V: TRBV2
J: TRBJ2-3
CDR3: CASQPGLAGGPMGDTQYF
DNA: TGTGCCAGCCAACCGGGACTAGCGGGGGGGCCGATGGGAGATACGCAGTATTTT

D: TRBD1
size: once
V: TRBV7-9
J: TRBJ1-1
CDR3: CASSAGTGSEAFF
DNA: TGTGCCAGCAGCGCCGGGACAGGTTCTGAAGCTTTCTTT

D: -
size: -
V: TRBV14
J: TRBJ1-4
CDR3: CASSIQSTNEKLFF
DNA: TGTGCCAGCAGCATTCAGTCAACTAATGAAAAACTGTTTTTT

D: -
size: -
V: TRBV2
J: TRBJ2-3
CDR3: CASSERIDTQYF
DNA: TGTGCCAGCAGTGAACGTATAGATACGCAGTATTTT

D: -
size: -
V: TRBV7-9
J: TRBJ2-1
CDR3: CASSPLGTLSSYNEQFF
DNA: TGTGCCAGCAGCCCACTCGGGACACTGAGCTCCTACAATGAGCAGTTCTTC

D: -
size: -
V: TRBV27
J: TRBJ1-1
CDR3: CASSSGNTEAFF
DNA: TGTGCCAGCAGTTCCGGGAACACTGAAGCTTTCTTT

D: -
size: -
V: TRBV6-1
J: TRBJ2-7
CDR3: CASSDIADTFYEQYF
DNA: TGTGCCAGCAGTGACATTGCTGACACATTCTACGAGCAGTACTTC

D: TRBD1
size: once
V: TRBV6-6
J: TRBJ2-4
CDR3: CASTPGQGTNIQYF
DNA: TGTGCCAGCACCCCGGGACAGGGAACGAACATTCAGTACTTC

D: -
size: -
V: TRBV21-1
J: TRBJ2-7
CDR3: CASSKAGREDHEQYF
DNA: TGTGCCAGCAGCAAAGCTGGGCGGGAGGACCACGAGCAGTACTTC